The entry below gives a single T cell receptor beta chain sequence along with its context. Authors' processing steps: From reference gene primer amplification, estimates of nucleated cell counts were derived. Using immunoSEQ multiplex PCR, the repertoire was profiled, and TCRdb retains in-frame clones only, with some absent. The V and J calls and clone size are taken from that table; D and trimming were inferred from the DNA. The sample has roughly 65,000 clones; under 95% are singletons. Trimming pared 0 bases from V and 1 base from J, leaving 12 bases between. Per the germline V gene, CDR1 is SGHNT and CDR2 is YYREEE (reference sequence). This CDR3 has 16 residues. The entry originates in a study of blood T cell repertoires in COVID-19. Study-level information: Acute and convalescent COVID-19 samples came from the United States, Italy and Spain. T cells, B-cell-depleted T cells, or PBMCs provided the cDNA or gDNA that served as material.

The receptor's source is a man between 65 and 80 years old with active COVID-19. This chain joins TRBV5-4 and TRBJ2-3; D possibly corresponds to TRBD1 (6 bases). Sequencing used peripheral blood. CDR3 in DNA: TGTGCCAGCAGCTTGGACCAGACAGGAGGCACAGATACGCAGTATTTT. Translated, it gives CASSLDQTGGTDTQYF. The full variable domain, with the rest looked up from reference TRBV5-4 and TRBJ2-3, is ETGVTQSPTHLIKTRGQQVTLRCSSQSGHNTVSWYQQALGQGPQFIFQYYREEENGRGNFPPRFSGLQFPNYSSELNVNALELDDSALYLCASSLDQTGGTDTQYFGPGTRLTVL.